The source of this T cell receptor beta chain is a study of cytomegalovirus exposure and HLA in healthy donors (dated by TCRdb to about 2017). With regard to the full study: An earlier analysis of approximately 640 of the donors reported 250 to 300 Gb of sequence data and around 120 million unique TCR beta sequences from about 179 million T cells. Four to six DR-DQ haplotypes were handled as single units for association and clustering, since linkage in the cohort was strong. The number of typed donors differed by locus: roughly 620-640 for A, B, C, DRB1 and DQB1; approximately 540 for DQA1; around 580 for DPA1; and roughly 450 for DPB1. In an earlier analysis of more than 550 of the donors, high-throughput TCR beta sequencing was used to judge whether each TCR beta V gene segment behaved as functional or pseudogenic. The study aimed to test whether signatures of past pathogen exposure could be identified by cataloging public T cell receptors. An early release covering over 500 HLA-typed donors comprised about 290 gigabases of sequencing data and about 90 million unique TCR sequences. A separate validation cohort of roughly 130 different subjects was used in addition to the approximately 700-subject first cohort. To predict cytomegalovirus infection status, the study combined high-throughput TCR immunosequencing, statistical association of individual TCRs with disease status, and machine learning. In the later analysis, no new phenotypic data were used to find candidate immune exposures; instead, reliance was placed on TCR beta sequences and their occurrence across donors. Genome-wide SNP genotypes for about three fifths of the 666 donors were used in a later genetic analysis, which treated that subset as a discovery cohort. The T cell repertoires of 670 or so subjects were profiled by immunosequencing and related to cytomegalovirus serostatus. All discovery cohort repertoires had been generated using a single sequencing platform. In a later analysis, previously published TCR beta repertoires from about 640 donors were re-analyzed and high-resolution HLA genotyping was added so that TCR occurrence patterns could be studied. Of the roughly 400 genotyped donors, 75% to 85% were placed in the genetic ancestry cluster associated with self-reported Caucasian donors. Both class I and class II loci were covered by HLA typing, at four-digit resolution. On average, roughly 250,000 unique TCR beta nucleotide sequences were sequenced per donor among 300 to 500 genotyped donors of the cohort, with about 19% of those sequences being non-productive. Alongside the repertoire data, information on donor age, sex, ethnicity and CMV serostatus was compiled.

With regard to this clone: Its cognate antigen has yet to be identified. No base quality information exists; no much larger clone differs at one position.

Trimming takes 2 bases off V and 11 bases off J; junction bases not matched to a gene: 13. CDR3 length: 15 amino acids, cysteine to phenylalanine. Only the CDR3 DNA is retained, 45 bases long and in frame from the first base. Looking up the germline V gene yields CDR1 MNHEY and CDR2 SVGAGI. Library prep was done by the immunoSEQ multiplex PCR assay. For the multiplex PCR, a mixture combining 60 forward primers for TCR Vbeta segments and 13 reverse primers for TCR Jbeta segments was used. Amplification of the CDR3 region of rearranged TCR beta genes was performed with a multiplex PCR assay on genomic DNA. On the Illumina HiSeq System, the amplified TCR beta libraries were sequenced as 87-base-pair reads. For the original study's pipeline: In a later analysis, 70 million to 95 million unique TCR beta chains were counted across the 650 to 750 repertoires, and roughly 11 million of these chains were shared by at least two donors. Raw reads were error-corrected and collapsed into unique sequences with a nearest-neighbor algorithm that merged closely related sequences to remove PCR and sequencing errors. To assign V, D and J gene segments, CDR3 sequences were aligned to IMGT reference sequences. Each retained sequence needed at least a six-nucleotide match to both a V gene segment and a J gene segment. A rearrangement counted as productive if the CDR3 had no stop codons and remained in frame with V and J, and every other rearrangement counted as non-productive. Following IMGT convention, CDR3 was defined as the stretch from the second conserved V-encoded cysteine to the conserved J-encoded phenylalanine. Sequences without an unambiguous match to a single V gene segment were excluded from the earlier analysis of approximately 600 of the donors. In an earlier analysis of approximately 550 of the donors, V segments were called functional above 56.7% productive rearrangements and were called segregating when the between-donor standard deviation exceeded 5%. A statistical classification framework was developed to diagnose cytomegalovirus status using the catalog of TCR beta chain sequences. In a later analysis, TCR nucleotide sequences were compared against IMGT/GENE-DB human TR gene sequences so that V and J genes could be assigned. In a later analysis, CDR3 sequences and most-parsimonious VDJ recombination scenarios were assigned using the TCRdist pipeline. In a later analysis, each TCR beta chain was defined by its CDR3 amino acid sequence together with its V-gene family, and reads without a unique V-gene family were excluded. A later analysis removed 550 to 650 highly shared, low-generation-probability nucleotide sequences to deal with suspected cross-contamination and a sequencing artifact. A later analysis calculated a clonal expansion index for each public chain from normalized within-repertoire ranks of inferred template counts. Generation probabilities in a later analysis came from a VDJ recombination model fitted to out-of-frame rearrangements, and those results were checked against IGoR. In a later analysis, TCR-TCR, TCR-HLA and TCR-CMV co-occurrence was scored with hypergeometric tests, and a repertoire-size bias correction was applied to TCR pairs. To estimate false discovery rates, a later analysis permuted the HLA or CMV assignments 20 times. A later analysis grouped co-occurring TCRs with DBSCAN, adding TCRdist sequence similarity when clustering within HLA-allele-positive subsets. Repertoires with fewer than 30,000 or more than 120,000 public chains were left out of co-occurrence clustering, as were about 5 repertoires with anomalous nucleotide sharing. TCRdb re-hosts the immuneACCESS table, in-frame sequences only. Its copies lack some clones; in the studies checked, an unresolved V gene accounts for under half of them, and the cause for the rest is not known. From that table come the V and J calls and clone size; the DNA was used to work out D and trimming. This sample lists about 190,000 clones; 75% to 85% were detected once. The ten largest clones represent roughly 0.65% of the sample.

The cohort was made up of about 610 healthy bone marrow donors. Cohort members were all nominally healthy when sampled, although unrecorded immune exposures were likely present. The donor tested CMV seronegative, placing the donor among the 350 to 400 seronegative members of the cohort. A peripheral blood sample was collected from each donor, and TCR beta sequencing was performed on peripheral blood mononuclear cells. Genomic DNA extraction from the blood cell samples was performed with the Qiagen DNeasy Blood Extraction Kit. Broad study findings and their caveats: Linkage disequilibrium might explain the correlated functional status among segregating V segments, but an unknown experimental factor could not be ruled out. The 87-base-pair reads could not distinguish some IMGT-functional V segments, including TRBV6-2 and TRBV6-3, so those segments were excluded. A group of highly shared sequence variants was considered likely to be a technical artifact of the sequencing pipeline. A later genetic analysis associated a missense DCLRE1C variant with V-gene and J-gene trimming of TCR beta chains, and an independent cohort replicated the association. The only immune exposure information available for the cohort was CMV serostatus. In an earlier analysis of 450 to 750 of the donors, most TCR beta V segments appeared in productive rearrangements about 90% or about 30% of the time, broadly matching IMGT annotations. In this cohort, only TCR beta chains were sequenced, and detectable features were limited by the absence of alpha or paired-chain data. Three of the identified cytomegalovirus-associated TCR beta chains were confirmed in vitro to be specific for cytomegalovirus antigens. Several of the top co-occurrence clusters appeared to be linked to parvovirus B19, influenza, CMV and Epstein-Barr virus, according to a later analysis. Sequencing depth was assumed to be roughly uniform across donors in the presence/absence analyses, though that assumption may not hold. A later analysis found that most CMV-associated TCR beta chains appeared HLA-restricted, with HLA associations seemingly driven largely by CMV exposure. In a later genetic analysis, fewer N-insertions in productive TCRs were reported among donors in an Asian-associated ancestry cluster than the approximately 710-donor mean. Cytomegalovirus status was reported to be diagnosed by the classifier with high specificity and sensitivity in both the original and validation cohorts. A further reported finding was that TCR beta sequences accurately predicted the HLA-A and HLA-B alleles for most subjects in the first cohort. Because HLA typing was unavailable for some donors at each locus, only the typed subset was used in association tests. It was suggested by the authors that the approach could potentially be generalized to other disease states and immunological phenotypes. Compared with equally common non-associated chains, HLA-associated TCR beta chains in a later analysis were more clonally expanded and had lower generation probabilities. When HLA alleles, especially DR and DQ, strongly co-occurred, attributing TCR associations to individual alleles was difficult. The earlier analysis of around 600 of the donors excluded roughly 17 rarely observed V segments, including chromosome 9 orphons, because counts were too low. Across donors, most TCR sequences were observed very rarely, whereas some public TCRs were present in many individuals. In the study, some 160 TCR beta chains were listed as associated with cytomegalovirus. Specific HLA alleles were associated with more than 15,000 TCR beta sequences at a false discovery rate of 0.05 in a later analysis. In a later analysis, the rate of TCR association differed among HLA loci, with DRB1 alleles having the most associated TCRs and HLA-C alleles having the fewest.

Input material: PBMCs. The receptor's source is a boy aged 10-17 years in good health and CMV-seronegative. The sequence joins TRBV6-5 to TRBJ1-1, with TRBD1 matching 8 junction bases. The bases read TGTGCCAGCAGTTACCAGGGGGCCCAGGGACGGGAGGCTTTCTTT. This yields the protein CASSYQGAQGREAFF.